These T cell receptor beta chains were read from a single sample in a study of T cell responses to AZD1222 COVID-19 vaccine. Only in-frame clones appear in the TCRdb table, and some are missing; sequencing was by immunoSEQ multiplex PCR. The profile shows 55,000 to 75,000 clones, around 74% of them singletons. The sample here was peripheral blood, taken on day 0 of MenACWY control vaccination. Receptors were obtained from an adult in good health. Both conserved end residues are part of each CDR3. The D gene is left open where the match is weak. Clone size is shown for a subset of rows, as once, few, many or a class of expanded clone.

J gene | clone size | D gene | V gene | CDR3 protein | CDR3 DNA
TRBJ1-2 | - | - | TRBV6-2/TRBV6-3 | CASSYAPDSSGYTF | TGTGCCAGCAGTTACGCCCCGGATTCGTCAGGCTACACCTTC
TRBJ1-1 | many | - | TRBV2 | CASSDQKGYSSTEAFF | TGTGCCAGCAGTGATCAGAAGGGGTATTCCTCCACTGAAGCTTTCTTT
TRBJ2-1 | - | TRBD2 | TRBV5-8 | CASRPMGLAGGSSYNEQFF | TGTGCCAGCAGGCCCATGGGACTAGCGGGAGGAAGCTCCTACAATGAGCAGTTCTTC
TRBJ2-2 | - | - | TRBV6-2/TRBV6-3 | CASSFRRNKSFGELFF | TGTGCCAGCAGTTTCAGAAGGAACAAGAGCTTTGGGGAGCTGTTTTTT
TRBJ1-1 | once | - | TRBV9 | CASSVGGDTEAFF | TGTGCCAGCAGCGTCGGGGGGGACACTGAAGCTTTCTTT
TRBJ1-3 | - | - | TRBV28 | CASSGLFRSGNTIYF | TGTGCCAGCAGCGGACTTTTTAGGTCTGGGAACACCATATATTTT
TRBJ1-5 | - | TRBD1 | TRBV6-2/TRBV6-3 | CASSFLLRTGDRNQPQHF | TGTGCCAGCAGTTTCCTCCTTCGGACAGGGGATCGCAATCAGCCCCAGCATTTT
TRBJ2-2 | - | - | TRBV13 | CASSWRGTGELFF | TGTGCCAGCAGTTGGCGAGGCACCGGGGAGCTGTTTTTT
TRBJ1-4 | - | - | TRBV21-1 | CASSKRGGQEEKLFF | TGTGCCAGCAGCAAAAGGGGCGGACAGGAAGAAAAACTGTTTTTT
TRBJ1-1 | - | TRBD1 | TRBV5-4 | CASSSSGQGLTEAFF | TGTGCCAGCAGCTCGTCGGGACAGGGGTTAACTGAAGCTTTCTTT
TRBJ1-6 | - | - | TRBV30 | CASQWYNSPLHF | TGTGCCAGTCAGTGGTATAATTCACCCCTCCACTTT
TRBJ1-5 | - | TRBD1 | TRBV7-2 | CASSLAGGGQPQHF | TGTGCCAGCAGCTTGGCAGGGGGCGGCCAGCCCCAGCATTTT
TRBJ1-2 | - | - | TRBV2 | CASSGDPRLANYGYTF | TGTGCCAGCAGTGGGGACCCCCGACTAGCTAACTATGGCTACACCTTC
TRBJ2-3 | - | - | TRBV2 | CASSKGEGEADTQYF | TGTGCCAGCAGTAAAGGAGAAGGGGAAGCAGATACGCAGTATTTT
TRBJ2-6 | once | - | TRBV30 | CACSARGGNSGANVLTF | TGTGCCTGTTCCGCCAGGGGGGGGAATTCTGGGGCCAACGTCCTGACTTTC
TRBJ2-7 | - | - | TRBV11-2 | CASSESIYEQYF | TGTGCCAGCAGCGAGTCGATCTACGAGCAGTACTTC
TRBJ2-1 | - | - | TRBV3-1/TRBV3-2 | CASSREGVGVSTRNEQFF | TGTGCCAGCAGCCGAGAAGGAGTGGGGGTTAGCACGAGGAATGAGCAGTTCTTC
TRBJ1-5 | once | TRBD1 | TRBV4-2 | CASSQVTTGGQPQHF | TGTGCCAGCAGCCAAGTGACTACAGGGGGGCAGCCCCAGCATTTT
TRBJ2-3 | - | - | TRBV5-4 | CASSRDQNTQYF | TGTGCCAGCAGCCGGGACCAAAATACGCAGTATTTT
TRBJ2-3 | - | TRBD2 | TRBV7-9 | CASSWGGSPDTQYF | TGTGCCAGCAGCTGGGGGGGTAGCCCAGATACGCAGTATTTT
TRBJ2-6 | - | - | TRBV7-6 | CASSPVSSGANVLTF | TGTGCCAGCAGCCCGGTCAGCTCTGGGGCCAACGTCCTGACTTTC
TRBJ1-1 | - | - | TRBV13 | CASSQGLGEAFF | TGTGCCAGCAGCCAGGGGTTGGGTGAAGCTTTCTTT
TRBJ1-6 | medium-sized | - | TRBV19 | CASHSYGNSPLHF | TGTGCCAGTCATTCATACGGAAATTCACCCCTCCACTTT
TRBJ1-4 | - | - | TRBV7-8 | CASSPLQKNEKLFF | TGTGCCAGCAGCCCGCTACAGAAAAATGAAAAACTGTTTTTT
TRBJ1-2 | few | - | TRBV6-2/TRBV6-3 | CASSLGTPGINGYTF | TGTGCCAGCAGTCTCGGGACACCAGGGATCAATGGCTACACCTTC
TRBJ1-1 | - | - | TRBV25-1 | CASSENSENTEAFF | TGTGCCAGCAGTGAAAACAGCGAAAATACTGAAGCTTTCTTT
TRBJ2-5 | many | TRBD2 | TRBV3-1/TRBV3-2 | CASSLGTSGQETQYF | TGTGCCAGCAGCCTAGGGACTAGCGGCCAAGAGACCCAGTACTTC
TRBJ1-5 | few | - | TRBV28 | CASSFGGDGNQPQHF | TGTGCCAGCAGTTTCGGGGGGGACGGCAATCAGCCCCAGCATTTT
TRBJ1-3 | - | - | TRBV6-5 | CASSTDRSSGNTIYF | TGTGCCAGCAGTACGGACAGAAGCTCTGGAAACACCATATATTTT
TRBJ1-3 | - | - | TRBV5-1 | CASSLAGSYSGNTIYF | TGCGCCAGCAGCTTGGCCGGCTCGTACTCTGGAAACACCATATATTTT
TRBJ1-2 | - | - | TRBV3-1/TRBV3-2 | CASSQKGNYGYTF | TGTGCCAGCAGCCAAAAGGGAAACTATGGCTACACCTTC
TRBJ1-3 | - | - | TRBV28 | CASSPPVYSGNTIYF | TGTGCCAGCAGCCCCCCTGTATACTCTGGAAACACCATATATTTT
TRBJ1-5 | - | - | TRBV19 | CASGPGGYSNQPQHF | TGTGCCAGTGGACCCGGGGGGTATAGCAATCAGCCCCAGCATTTT
TRBJ2-7 | - | TRBD1 | TRBV5-1 | CASSLGQGGVYEQYF | TGCGCCAGCAGCTTAGGACAGGGGGGAGTCTACGAGCAGTACTTC
TRBJ1-2 | - | - | TRBV2 | CASRPDSRPNYGYTF | TGTGCCAGCAGGCCGGACAGTCGGCCTAACTATGGCTACACCTTC
TRBJ1-4 | - | - | TRBV19 | CASSPKPTADFLATNEKLFF | TGTGCCAGTAGCCCTAAGCCGACGGCAGACTTCCTTGCAACTAATGAAAAACTGTTTTTT
TRBJ1-3 | few | - | TRBV7-2 | CASSFATRSSGNTIYF | TGTGCCAGCAGCTTCGCCACCCGGTCCTCTGGAAACACCATATATTTT
TRBJ1-6 | - | TRBD1 | TRBV3-1/TRBV3-2 | CASSQDLDFRQGAGRISGPLHF | TGTGCCAGCAGCCAAGATCTTGACTTTCGACAGGGGGCGGGAAGGATCAGCGGACCCCTCCACTTT
TRBJ1-4 | - | - | TRBV3-1/TRBV3-2 | CASSQVRGRIEKLFF | TGTGCCAGCAGCCAAGTCCGGGGCCGTATTGAAAAACTGTTTTTT
TRBJ2-1 | - | - | TRBV29-1 | CSVGRGIGNEQFF | TGCAGCGTTGGTAGGGGTATCGGGAATGAGCAGTTCTTC
TRBJ2-1 | - | TRBD1 | TRBV19 | CASSIGDETGGSSYNEQFF | TGTGCCAGTAGTATCGGGGACGAGACAGGGGGAAGCTCCTACAATGAGCAGTTCTTC
TRBJ1-1 | - | TRBD1 | TRBV5-4 | CASSLYDRANTEAFF | TGTGCCAGCAGCTTATATGACAGGGCGAACACTGAAGCTTTCTTT
TRBJ2-2 | - | - | TRBV3-1/TRBV3-2 | CASSQSRTTGELFF | TGTGCCAGCAGCCAATCACGGACCACCGGGGAGCTGTTTTTT
TRBJ2-3 | - | TRBD1 | TRBV5-1 | CASSLGQDSDTQYF | TGCGCCAGCAGCTTAGGACAGGACTCAGATACGCAGTATTTT
TRBJ1-3 | once | TRBD1 | TRBV30 | CAWTRQGVSGNTIYF | TGTGCCTGGACCCGACAGGGAGTCTCTGGAAACACCATATATTTT
TRBJ2-7 | - | TRBD1 | TRBV5-1 | CASSLTGAYEQYF | TGCGCCAGCAGCTTAACAGGGGCCTACGAGCAGTACTTC
TRBJ2-3 | once | TRBD2 | TRBV29-1 | CSGGLAGSTDTQYF | TGCAGCGGGGGACTAGCGGGGAGCACAGATACGCAGTATTTT
TRBJ2-7 | once | - | TRBV6-1 | CASSESREQYF | TGTGCCAGCAGTGAATCGCGCGAGCAGTACTTC